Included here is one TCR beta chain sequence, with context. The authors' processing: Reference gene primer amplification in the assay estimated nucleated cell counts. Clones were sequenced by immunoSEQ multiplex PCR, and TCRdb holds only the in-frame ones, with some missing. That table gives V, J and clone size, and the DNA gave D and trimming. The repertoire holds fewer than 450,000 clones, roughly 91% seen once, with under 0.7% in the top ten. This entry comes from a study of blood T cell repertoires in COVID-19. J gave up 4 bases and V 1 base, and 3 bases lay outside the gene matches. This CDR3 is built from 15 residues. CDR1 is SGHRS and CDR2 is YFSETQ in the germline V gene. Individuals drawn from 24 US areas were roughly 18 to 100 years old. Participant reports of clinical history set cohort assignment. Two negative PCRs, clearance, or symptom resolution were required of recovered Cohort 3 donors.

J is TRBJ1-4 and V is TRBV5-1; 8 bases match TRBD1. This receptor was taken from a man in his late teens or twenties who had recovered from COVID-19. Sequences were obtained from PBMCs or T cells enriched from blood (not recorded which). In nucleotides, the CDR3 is TGCGCCAGCAGCTTGCCGACAGGGGATAATGAAAAACTGTTTTTT. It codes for CASSLPTGDNEKLFF.